The 11 T cell receptor beta chains below come from one sample, sequenced in a study of blood T cells in healthy people across ages. Combining a sample-barcoded 5' primer with a J-beta primer mix, a second PCR ran for about 7 to 11 cycles. TCRdb fed the 5' RACE reads into MiXCR, producing one record per CDR3 protein. The sample consists of about 1,400,000 distinct CDR3 sequences, 59% of them appearing once. The sample comprised blood. These receptors all come from a man younger than 35 in good health.

This clonotype was found a few times. The genes are TRBV15 and TRBJ2-7; TRBD1 aligns across 8 bases. V was pared by 0 bases and J by 4 bases, with 5 bases of the junction left unmatched. The germline V gene encodes CDR1 LNHNV and CDR2 YYDKDF (reference sequence). The CDR3 loop spans 15 amino acids. CDR3 nucleotides: TGTGCCACCAGCAGAGACAGGGGGCGCATATACGAGCAGTACTTC. Translated: CATSRDRGRIYEQYF. The full variable domain, its missing parts supplied by reference TRBV15 and TRBJ2-7, is DAMVIQNPRYQVTQFGKPVTLSCSQTLNHNVMYWYQQKSSQAPKLLFHYYDKDFNNEADTPDNFQSRRPNTSFCFLDIRSPGLGDTAMYLCATSRDRGRIYEQYFGPGTRLTVT.

This clonotype was seen only a few times. The chain carries TRBV4-3 and TRBJ2-5; no clear D gene. Germline values: CDR1 LGHNA, CDR2 YSLEER. V gave up 5 bases and J gave up 2 bases, with 9 bases separating them. The CDR3 is 13 residues long. The CDR3 DNA reads TGCGCCAGCAGCGCCCAGATACAAGAGACCCAGTACTTC. This codes for CASSAQIQETQYF.

The chain carries TRBV4-1 and TRBJ2-3; D remains ambiguous. Trimming took off 4 bases at V and 2 bases at J, with 13 bases between the two ends. The CDR3 has 15 residues. Germline V gene data show CDR1 as MGHRA and CDR2 as YSYEKL. DNA of the CDR3: TGCGCCAGCAGCCCCGAGGACCCGTACACAGATACGCAGTATTTT. Translated, it gives CASSPEDPYTDTQYF.

This chain connects TRBV9 to TRBJ1-2; D is uncertain. Trimming removed 0 bases at V and 2 bases at J, with 8 bases between. CDR3 length equals 14 residues. Looked up from germline, CDR1 is SGDLS and CDR2 is YYNGEE. CDR3 amino acids: CASSVEGLNYGYTF. CDR3 sequence (DNA): TGTGCCAGCAGCGTAGAAGGGCTAAACTATGGCTACACCTTC.

J is TRBJ2-1 and V is TRBV6-2 or TRBV6-3, with TRBD1 as a possible D gene (6 bases). V dropped 0 bases and J dropped 2 bases, with 17 bases sitting between them. The CDR3 extends over 18 amino acids. Looked up from germline, CDR1 is MNHEY and CDR2 is SVGEGT. The CDR3 DNA sequence: TGTGCCAGCAGTTACTCGTCTCATCAGGGGAGAACCTACAATGAGCAGTTCTTC. Its protein is CASSYSSHQGRTYNEQFF.

This clonotype was counted at least ten times. An end of the junction differs from the germline gene, which may be a read error. V and J are TRBV5-1 and TRBJ1-5, with TRBD1 identical over 10 bases. Germline assignment: CDR1 SGHRS and CDR2 YFSETQ. The CDR3 has 15 residues. CDR3 nucleotides: TGTGCCAGCAGCTTAGGACAGGGGGGCAATCAGCCCCAGCATTTT. Residues: CASSLGQGGNQPQHF. Full variable domain (outside the CDR3, taken from reference TRBV5-1 and TRBJ1-5): KAGVTQTPRYLIKTRGQQVTLSCSPISGHRSVSWYQQTPGQGLQFLFEYFSETQRNKGNFPGRFSGRQFSNSRSEMNVSTLELGDSALYLCASSLGQGGNQPQHFGDGTRLSIL.

This rearrangement joins TRBV12-3 or TRBV12-4 to TRBJ2-1, with TRBD2 matching over 11 bases. This CDR3 spans 15 amino acids. Trimming at V came to 4 bases and at J to 7 bases, leaving 6 bases not matched to a gene. DNA of the CDR3: TGTGCCAGCAGTTCTATAGCGGGAGGGCCGAATGAGCAGTTCTTC. Translation gives CASSSIAGGPNEQFF.

V gene TRBV7-2 combines with J gene TRBJ2-7; TRBD2 matches at 11 bases. In germline, CDR1 is SGHTA, CDR2 FQGNSA. The CDR3 is made up of 17 amino acids. Trimming took 5 bases from V and 0 from J; bases not matched to a gene: 9. In DNA, the CDR3 is TGTGCCAGCAGCCCAATCGGGACTAGCGGTGTCTCCTACGAGCAGTACTTC. Protein sequence: CASSPIGTSGVSYEQYF.

The chain joins TRBV4-1 to TRBJ2-4; TRBD1 agrees at 8 bases. The DNA end lines up better with TRBJ2-7; the J call may be wrong. The CDR3 consists of 14 residues. CDR1 MGHRA and CDR2 YSYEKL come from the germline V gene. The CDR3 DNA is TGCGCCAGCAGCCGCGGGACAGGACGAAACGAGCAGTACTTC. It is translated as CASSRGTGRNEQYF.

This clonotype has more than one count but fewer than ten. This sequence joins TRBV6-1 and TRBJ2-1; D remains unclear. Germline loops: CDR1 MNHNS, CDR2 SASEGT. The V and J ends lost 6 bases and 9 bases respectively, with 12 bases between them. The CDR3 sequence is 12 residues long. In DNA, the CDR3 is TGTGCCAGCAGCAGAGGCTCGGGTGAGCAGTTCTTC. As protein: CASSRGSGEQFF.

The chain has TRBV3-1 and TRBJ2-1; D is perhaps TRBD2 (5 bases). CDR1 and CDR2 from the germline V gene are LGHDT and YNNKEL (reference sequence). V was clipped by 1 base and J by 15 bases, with 13 bases between them. This CDR3 has 12 amino acids. The CDR3 reads CASSQGRLMLFF. The CDR3 DNA sequence: TGTGCCAGCAGCCAAGGGAGGTTAATGTTGTTCTTC.